The source of this TCR beta chain is a study of blood T cell repertoires in COVID-19. Losses at the gene ends were 6 bases for V and 5 bases for J; bases not matched to a gene: 4. CDR1 is MDHEN, CDR2 SYDVKM, per germline. CDR3 size: 13 residues. Authors' methods: Estimation of nucleated cell counts was performed using reference gene primer amplification. Only in-frame clones appear in the TCRdb table, and some are missing; sequencing was by immunoSEQ multiplex PCR. V, J and clone size are taken as reported in that table, and D and trimming were inferred from the DNA itself. The data show approximately 120,000 clones, about 80% seen once.

Sequenced: peripheral blood. The chain links TRBV28 to TRBJ1-2, with 9 bases lining up with TRBD1. The TCR comes from a man in his forties or fifties with active or convalescent COVID-19. The CDR3 reads CASRGTGLYGYTF. The CDR3, as DNA: TGTGCCAGCAGAGGGACAGGGTTGTATGGCTACACCTTC.